The 32 T cell receptor beta chains listed next were all sequenced from one sample in a study of blood T cell repertoires in COVID-19. Clones were sequenced by immunoSEQ multiplex PCR, and TCRdb holds only the in-frame ones, with some missing. This table holds approximately 65,000 clones, about 94% found once. Sequenced: peripheral blood. Receptors were obtained from a man aged 70 or older with active COVID-19.

The V gene is TRBV28, the J gene TRBJ2-2; TRBD1 aligns across 8 bases. Germline-derived CDR1 and CDR2 are MDHEN and SYDVKM. CDR3 size: 15 residues. Trimming took 5 bases from V and 4 from J; bases not matched to a gene: 6. In DNA form, the CDR3 reads TGTGCCAGCAGTATGACAGGGGCGAGCACCGGGGAGCTGTTTTTT. Amino acids: CASSMTGASTGELFF.

The chain has TRBV11-2 and TRBJ2-3, with D uncertain. Germline loops: CDR1 SGHAT, CDR2 FQNNGV. This CDR3 spans 14 amino acids. V lost 3 bases and J lost 2, with 9 bases in between. The CDR3 bases are TGTGCCAGCAGCTTCTCCAGGTTCACAGATACGCAGTATTTT. Amino acids: CASSFSRFTDTQYF.

The rearrangement uses TRBV3-1 (or the pseudogene TRBV3-2) and TRBJ2-3; 11 nucleotides line up with TRBD2. The trim removed 0 bases at V and 1 base at J, leaving 3 bases unmatched. Germline V gene sequence: CDR1 LGHDT, CDR2 YNNKEL (reference sequence). This CDR3 contains 17 residues. As DNA, the CDR3 is TGTGCCAGCAGCCAAGATCTGACTAGCGGGGGCACAGATACGCAGTATTTT. It specifies CASSQDLTSGGTDTQYF.

V and J are TRBV6-6 and TRBJ2-5; D perhaps matches TRBD2 (7 bases). Germline loops: CDR1 MNHNY, CDR2 SVGAGI (reference sequence). This CDR3 has 16 amino acids. V was clipped by 6 bases and J by 4 bases, with 21 bases between them. The CDR3 DNA reads TGTGCCAGCAGAACGTACGGGCGGGGGCCGGCAGAGACCCAGTACTTC. Translated, it gives CASRTYGRGPAETQYF.

The gene calls are TRBV7-8 and TRBJ1-2; no clear D. V was pared by 6 bases and J by 4 bases, with 15 bases between. CDR1 is SGHVS and CDR2 is FQNEAQ in the germline V gene. The CDR3 totals 14 residues. CDR3 residues: CASSTHPGLYGYTF. For the CDR3, the DNA is TGTGCCAGCAGTACCCATCCTGGGCTCTATGGCTACACCTTC.

J is TRBJ2-5 and V is TRBV10-3, with TRBD1 identical over 8 bases. The CDR3 is 15 residues long. V dropped 5 bases and J dropped 5; count of bases not matched to a gene: 10. CDR1 and CDR2 (germline): ENHRY, SYGVKD. Here the CDR3 DNA reads TGTGCCATCAGTCCTACAGGGGGACAAGGGGAGACCCAGTACTTC. Translating it yields CAISPTGGQGETQYF.

The chain links TRBV27 to TRBJ1-5; tentatively, D is TRBD1 (6 bases). This CDR3 comprises 14 residues. V shed 5 bases and J shed 8 bases, with 16 bases lying between them. Germline lookup yields CDR1 MNHEY and CDR2 SMNVEV (reference sequence). This chain's CDR3 is CASSDYRDSEPQHF. The CDR3 DNA reads as TGTGCCAGCAGTGACTACAGGGATTCTGAGCCCCAGCATTTT.

CDR3 nucleotides: TGTGCCAGCAGCTTACAGGGGAGAAGAAGCACAGATACGCAGTATTTT. Translated, it gives CASSLQGRRSTDTQYF. V usage is TRBV7-9 and J usage is TRBJ2-3; D possibly corresponds to TRBD1 (6 bases). V lost 2 bases and J lost 0, with 12 bases in between. This CDR3 region has 16 residues. The V gene's germline CDR1 is SEHNR and CDR2 FQNEAQ (reference sequence).

This chain uses TRBV27 with TRBJ2-7; D may be TRBD2 (6 bases). Germline V CDR1 and CDR2: MNHEY, SMNVEV (reference sequence). There are 13 residues in the CDR3. The ends were cut back, 2 bases at V and 6 bases at J, with 11 bases in the middle. The chain's CDR3 is CASSLTGEGEQYV. CDR3 DNA sequence: TGTGCCAGCAGTTTAACGGGGGAAGGCGAGCAGTACGTC.

The chain uses TRBV19 and TRBJ2-5, with D possibly being TRBD2 (6 bases). This CDR3 has 14 residues. V was trimmed by 5 bases and J by 6 bases, leaving 16 bases between them. Germline CDR1 reads LNHDA; CDR2 reads SQIVND (reference sequence). The CDR3 here is CASSPRDSVKTQYF. For the CDR3, the DNA is TGTGCCAGTAGTCCCAGGGACTCGGTAAAGACCCAGTACTTC.

The chain is built from TRBV18 and TRBJ2-1, with 8 bases aligning to TRBD1. The CDR3 runs 15 residues. Germline trimming cut 0 bases from V and 6 bases from J; bases unmatched to any gene: 4. CDR1 KGHSH and CDR2 LQKENI come from the germline V gene. CDR3 DNA: TGTGCCAGCTCACCACCGGGACAGGCGGGCAATGAGCAGTTCTTC. It is translated as CASSPPGQAGNEQFF.

The chain joins TRBV7-9 to TRBJ1-6; D might be TRBD1 (5 bases). The CDR3 is 17 amino acids. The germline CDR1 and CDR2 sequences are SEHNR and FQNEAQ (reference sequence). Trimming left V 0 bases short and J 1 base short, with 10 bases between. The CDR3 DNA sequence: TGTGCCAGCAGCTTAGCAAGGGGAGGGTCCTATAATTCACCCCTCCACTTT. Protein product: CASSLARGGSYNSPLHF.

The J gene is TRBJ1-5, the V gene TRBV15; D may be TRBD1 (6 bases). Germline V CDR1 and CDR2: LNHNV, YYDKDF (reference sequence). V was pared by 2 bases and J by 0 bases, with 14 bases between. CDR3 length equals 17 residues. The CDR3: CATSRKRQDLSNQPQHF. Written as DNA, the CDR3 is TGTGCCACCAGCAGAAAACGACAGGATCTTAGCAATCAGCCCCAGCATTTT.

This chain connects TRBV7-6 to TRBJ1-1, with D possibly TRBD1 on 5 matching bases. Germline V CDR1 and CDR2: SGHVS, FNYEAQ. The CDR3 loop spans 16 amino acids. Trimming took off 6 bases at V and 0 bases at J, with 17 bases between the two ends. The CDR3 reads CASSPSQAPMNTEAFF. The CDR3 nucleotides are TGTGCCAGCAGTCCGTCACAGGCCCCCATGAACACTGAAGCTTTCTTT.

The V and J genes are TRBV11-2 and TRBJ1-2; tentatively, D is TRBD1 (5 bases). Germline CDR1 and CDR2: SGHAT and FQNNGV. Trimming stripped 3 bases from V and 4 bases from J, with 12 bases between. CDR3 size: 14 residues. Written as DNA, the CDR3 is TGTGCCAGCAGCTTGGGGGAGGTCCGCTATGGCTACACCTTC. Amino acid sequence: CASSLGEVRYGYTF.

The chain couples TRBV6-2 or TRBV6-3 to TRBJ1-5, with D perhaps TRBD1 (5 bases). Deletions cut 2 bases from V and 0 bases from J, with 11 bases between. Germline loops: CDR1 MNHEY, CDR2 SVGEGT. CDR3 length equals 16 residues. The CDR3 DNA is TGTGCCAGCAGTTACACCACAGGATTTAGCAATCAGCCCCAGCATTTT. This gives the protein CASSYTTGFSNQPQHF.

The rearrangement links TRBV6-5 to TRBJ1-2; unclear D gene. V lost 0 bases and J lost 7, with 12 bases in between. Per the germline V gene, CDR1 is MNHEY and CDR2 is SVGAGI. The CDR3 has 14 amino acids. CDR3 nucleotides: TGTGCCAGCAGTTACTCGAGGTCACTCCCTGGCTACACCTTC. It translates to CASSYSRSLPGYTF.

The chain uses TRBV2 and TRBJ1-2; D unresolved. Trimming pared 6 bases from V and 4 bases from J, leaving 15 bases between. From germline, CDR1 is SNHLY and CDR2 FYNNEI. The CDR3 is 14 amino acids. In nucleotides, the CDR3 is TGTGCCAGCAGCACCAATGTCCGGGGCTATGGCTACACCTTC. It is translated as CASSTNVRGYGYTF.

This sequence joins TRBV3-1 (or the pseudogene TRBV3-2) and TRBJ1-2; 10 nucleotides match TRBD1. After removal of 7 bases from V and 4 bases from J, the junction contained 6 bases not matched to a gene. Germline values: CDR1 LGHDT, CDR2 YNNKEL (reference sequence). The CDR3 runs to 14 residues. The CDR3 here is CASTRGQGSYGYTF. CDR3 coding DNA: TGTGCCAGCACCAGGGGACAGGGGAGCTATGGCTACACCTTC.

CDR3 in amino acids: CSAQDTQPQHF. The CDR3 DNA is TGCAGTGCCCAAGACACTCAGCCCCAGCATTTT. The chain is built from TRBV20-1 and TRBJ1-5, with D unresolved. The CDR3 runs 11 residues. Trimming removed 6 bases from V and 6 bases from J, with 9 bases in between. Germline V gene data show CDR1 as DFQATT and CDR2 as SNEGSKA (reference sequence).

The chain has TRBV7-9 and TRBJ1-4; TRBD1 agrees at 8 bases. CDR3 size: 14 residues. V was clipped by 5 bases and J by 5 bases; unmatched bases: 4. Germline-derived CDR1 and CDR2 are SEHNR and FQNEAQ (reference sequence). The CDR3 protein is CASSIGQGNEKLFF. In DNA form, the CDR3 reads TGTGCCAGCAGCATAGGACAGGGCAATGAAAAACTGTTTTTT.

The chain employs TRBV18 and TRBJ1-1, with TRBD1 identical over 8 bases. Germline lookup yields CDR1 KGHSH and CDR2 LQKENI. Trimming cost V 1 base and J 6 bases; bases outside gene matches: 7. The CDR3 contains 15 residues. The CDR3 region is CASSPRTGFSPEAFF. CDR3 sequence (DNA): TGTGCCAGCTCACCACGGACAGGGTTCAGCCCTGAAGCTTTCTTT.

The chain uses TRBV2 and TRBJ2-7; D is perhaps TRBD2 (6 bases). Germline assignment: CDR1 SNHLY and CDR2 FYNNEI. The V gene lost 4 bases and the J gene lost 5 bases, with 9 bases spanning the gap. CDR3 length: 12 amino acids. CDR3 region: CASSVGTHEQYV. The DNA for the CDR3 is TGTGCCAGCAGTGTTGGGACTCACGAGCAGTACGTC.

The genes are TRBV3-1 (or the pseudogene TRBV3-2) and TRBJ1-2; 9 bases fit TRBD1. This CDR3 contains 14 residues. The germline V gene encodes CDR1 LGHDT and CDR2 YNNKEL (reference sequence). V trimming: 1 base; J trimming: 8 bases; junction bases outside the gene matches: 5. CDR3 nucleotide sequence: TGTGCCAGCAGCCAAGGGACAGGGGTGCAGGGCTACACCTTC. It translates to CASSQGTGVQGYTF.

The genes are TRBV5-5 and TRBJ2-2; D may be TRBD1 (6 bases). The CDR3 length is 16 residues. The V gene's germline CDR1 is SGHKS and CDR2 YYEKEE (reference sequence). The V end lost 0 bases, the J end lost 4 bases, and 13 bases lay between the germline ends. In DNA form, the CDR3 reads TGTGCCAGCAGCTTGGGCCCTCAGGGGACCACCGGGGAGCTGTTTTTT. Translated: CASSLGPQGTTGELFF.

The gene calls are TRBV5-1 and TRBJ2-1, with a possible D match to TRBD2 (6 bases). V gave up 5 bases and J gave up 7 bases, with 19 bases separating them. Germline values: CDR1 SGHRS, CDR2 YFSETQ. This CDR3 spans 15 amino acids. CDR3 region: CASRVMVAGPNEQFF. Written as DNA, the CDR3 is TGCGCCAGCAGGGTCATGGTGGCGGGGCCAAATGAGCAGTTCTTC.

The V and J genes are TRBV5-6 and TRBJ1-2, with TRBD1 matching 8 bases. The CDR3 is made up of 16 amino acids. The trim removed 4 bases at V and 0 bases at J, leaving 8 bases unmatched. CDR1 and CDR2 from the germline V gene are SGHDT and YYEEEE. The DNA for the CDR3 is TGTGCCAGCAGCCCCGGGACAGGAGGGTCTAACTATGGCTACACCTTC. It encodes CASSPGTGGSNYGYTF.

This rearrangement joins TRBV4-1 to TRBJ1-2; 8 nucleotides line up with TRBD1. The V segment lost 3 bases and the J segment 4 bases; nucleotides outside the gene matches: 7. CDR3 size: 15 residues. Germline-derived CDR1 and CDR2 are MGHRA and YSYEKL. CDR3 nucleotide sequence: TGCGCCAGCAGCCAGCCCCAGGGGGCACGCTATGGCTACACCTTC. Translation gives CASSQPQGARYGYTF.

V and J are TRBV5-4 and TRBJ2-1; 9 bases fit TRBD2. Germline-derived CDR1 and CDR2 are SGHNT and YYREEE (reference sequence). The CDR3 covers 16 residues. With 3 bases clipped from V and 7 bases from J, the junction kept 11 bases outside the gene matches. CDR3 nucleotide sequence: TGTGCCAGCAGCTCTGCTGGCGGGGGGGGAGGGAATGAGCAGTTCTTC. It is translated as CASSSAGGGGGNEQFF.

The rearrangement uses TRBV18 and TRBJ2-1; D is uncertain. V lost 5 bases and J lost 5, with 13 bases in between. This CDR3 comprises 14 residues. Germline V gene data show CDR1 as KGHSH and CDR2 as LQKENI. Here the CDR3 reads CASSTDNGNNEQFF. CDR3 nucleotide sequence: TGTGCCAGCTCAACAGATAATGGCAACAATGAGCAGTTCTTC.

This clone was found a few times. The chain links TRBV7-8 to TRBJ2-3; 11 bases line up with TRBD2. Trimming cost V 0 bases and J 1 base; bases outside gene matches: 6. The CDR3 consists of 18 residues. From germline, CDR1 is SGHVS and CDR2 FQNEAQ. CDR3 DNA sequence: TGTGCCAGCAGCTTAGCCCGATTGGGACTAGCGGGCACAGATACGCAGTATTTT. Protein: CASSLARLGLAGTDTQYF.

This rearrangement joins TRBV7-2 to TRBJ2-2, with TRBD1 matching 7 bases. Germline V lookup: CDR1 SGHTA, CDR2 FQGNSA. This CDR3 has 15 amino acids. V lost 5 bases and J lost 7; bases outside the gene matches: 10. DNA for the CDR3: TGTGCCAGCAGCACCCGGACAGGTGGGGGCGGGGAGCTGTTTTTT. This sequence encodes CASSTRTGGGGELFF.